The subject of this entry is one T cell receptor beta chain. This specimen comes from a study of blood T cell repertoires in COVID-19. Cohorts were based on clinical histories the participants reported. Original methodology: It was from reference gene primer amplification that nucleated cell counts were estimated. Here immunoSEQ multiplex PCR was the method, and the copy in TCRdb shows in-frame clones only, minus some. That table furnishes V, J and clone size, whereas the DNA furnished D and trimming. Of over 200,000 clones in the sample, 70% to 90% were seen once. Sequenced: PBMCs or T cells enriched from blood (not recorded which). The clonotype originates from a man younger than 35 who had recovered from COVID-19.

This CDR3 reads CASSLQGAQPQHF. CDR3 DNA: TGTGCCAGCAGCTTGCAGGGGGCGCAGCCCCAGCATTTT. The chain employs TRBV5-4 and TRBJ1-5, with 8 bases lining up with TRBD1. The CDR3 covers 13 residues. J lost 7 bases, V lost 1 base, and 1 base had no gene match. The germline V gene has CDR1 SGHNT and CDR2 YYREEE (reference sequence).